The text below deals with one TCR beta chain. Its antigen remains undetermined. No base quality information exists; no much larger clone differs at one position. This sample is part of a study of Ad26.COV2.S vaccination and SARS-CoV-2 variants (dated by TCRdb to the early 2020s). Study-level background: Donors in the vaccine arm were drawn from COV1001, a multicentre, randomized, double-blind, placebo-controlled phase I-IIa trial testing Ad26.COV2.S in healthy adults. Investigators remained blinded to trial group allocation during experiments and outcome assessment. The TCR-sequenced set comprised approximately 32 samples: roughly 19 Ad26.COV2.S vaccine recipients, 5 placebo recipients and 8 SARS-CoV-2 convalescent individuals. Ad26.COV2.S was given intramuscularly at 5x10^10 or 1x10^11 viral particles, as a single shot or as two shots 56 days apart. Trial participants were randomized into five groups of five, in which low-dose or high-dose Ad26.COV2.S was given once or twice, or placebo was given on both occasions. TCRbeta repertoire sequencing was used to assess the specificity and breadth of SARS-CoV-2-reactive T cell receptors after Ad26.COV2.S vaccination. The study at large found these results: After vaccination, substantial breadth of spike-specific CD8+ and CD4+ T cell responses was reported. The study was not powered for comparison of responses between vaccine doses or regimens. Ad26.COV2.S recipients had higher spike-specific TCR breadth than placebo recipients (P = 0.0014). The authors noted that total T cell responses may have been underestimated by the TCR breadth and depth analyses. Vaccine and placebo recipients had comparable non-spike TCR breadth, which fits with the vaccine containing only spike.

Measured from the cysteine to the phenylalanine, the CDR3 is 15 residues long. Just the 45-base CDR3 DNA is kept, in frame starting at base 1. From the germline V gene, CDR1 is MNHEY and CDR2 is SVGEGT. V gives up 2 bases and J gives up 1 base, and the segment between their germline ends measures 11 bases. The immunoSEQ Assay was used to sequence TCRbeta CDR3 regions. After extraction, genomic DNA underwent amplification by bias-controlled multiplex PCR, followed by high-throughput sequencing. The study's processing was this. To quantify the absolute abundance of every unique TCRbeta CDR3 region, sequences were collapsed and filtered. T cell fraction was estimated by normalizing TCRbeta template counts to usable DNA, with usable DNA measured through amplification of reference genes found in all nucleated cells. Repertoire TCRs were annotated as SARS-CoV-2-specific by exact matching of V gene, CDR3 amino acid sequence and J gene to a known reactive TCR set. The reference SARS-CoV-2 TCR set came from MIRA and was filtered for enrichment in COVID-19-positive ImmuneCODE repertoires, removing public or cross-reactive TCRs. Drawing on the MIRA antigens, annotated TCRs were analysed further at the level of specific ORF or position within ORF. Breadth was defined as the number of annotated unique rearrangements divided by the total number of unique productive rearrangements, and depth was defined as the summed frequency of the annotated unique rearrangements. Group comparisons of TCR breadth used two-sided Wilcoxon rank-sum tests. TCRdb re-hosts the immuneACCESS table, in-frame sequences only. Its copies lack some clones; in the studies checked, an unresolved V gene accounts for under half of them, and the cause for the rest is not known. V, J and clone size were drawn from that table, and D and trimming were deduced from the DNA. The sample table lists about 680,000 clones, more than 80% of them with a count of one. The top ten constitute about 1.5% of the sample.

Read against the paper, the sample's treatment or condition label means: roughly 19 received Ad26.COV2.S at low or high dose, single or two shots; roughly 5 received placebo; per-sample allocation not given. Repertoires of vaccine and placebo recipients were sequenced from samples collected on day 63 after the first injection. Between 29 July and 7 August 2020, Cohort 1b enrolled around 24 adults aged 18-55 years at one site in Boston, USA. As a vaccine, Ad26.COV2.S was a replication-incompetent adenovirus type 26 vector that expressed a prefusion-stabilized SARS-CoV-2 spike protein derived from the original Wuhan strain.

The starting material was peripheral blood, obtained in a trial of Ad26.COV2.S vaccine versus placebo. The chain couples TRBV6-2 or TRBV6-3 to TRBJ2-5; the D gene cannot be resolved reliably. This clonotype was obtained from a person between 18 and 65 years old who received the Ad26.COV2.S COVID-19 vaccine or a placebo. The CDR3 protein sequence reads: CASSYIIGLQETQYF. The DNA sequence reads TGTGCCAGCAGTTACATCATTGGCCTCCAAGAGACCCAGTACTTC.